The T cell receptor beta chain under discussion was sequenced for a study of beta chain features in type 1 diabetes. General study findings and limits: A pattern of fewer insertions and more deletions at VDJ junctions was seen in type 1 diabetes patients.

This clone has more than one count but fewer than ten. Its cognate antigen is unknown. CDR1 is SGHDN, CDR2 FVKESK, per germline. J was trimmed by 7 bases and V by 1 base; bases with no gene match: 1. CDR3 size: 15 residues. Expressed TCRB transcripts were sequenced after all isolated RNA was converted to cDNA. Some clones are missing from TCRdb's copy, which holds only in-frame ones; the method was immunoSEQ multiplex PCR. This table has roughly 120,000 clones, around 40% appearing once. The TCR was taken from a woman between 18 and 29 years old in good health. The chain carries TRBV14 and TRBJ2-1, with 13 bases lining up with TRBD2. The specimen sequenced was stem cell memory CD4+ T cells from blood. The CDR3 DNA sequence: TGTGCCAGCAGCCAAGGACTAGCGGGAGGTAATGAGCAGTTCTTC. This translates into CASSQGLAGGNEQFF.